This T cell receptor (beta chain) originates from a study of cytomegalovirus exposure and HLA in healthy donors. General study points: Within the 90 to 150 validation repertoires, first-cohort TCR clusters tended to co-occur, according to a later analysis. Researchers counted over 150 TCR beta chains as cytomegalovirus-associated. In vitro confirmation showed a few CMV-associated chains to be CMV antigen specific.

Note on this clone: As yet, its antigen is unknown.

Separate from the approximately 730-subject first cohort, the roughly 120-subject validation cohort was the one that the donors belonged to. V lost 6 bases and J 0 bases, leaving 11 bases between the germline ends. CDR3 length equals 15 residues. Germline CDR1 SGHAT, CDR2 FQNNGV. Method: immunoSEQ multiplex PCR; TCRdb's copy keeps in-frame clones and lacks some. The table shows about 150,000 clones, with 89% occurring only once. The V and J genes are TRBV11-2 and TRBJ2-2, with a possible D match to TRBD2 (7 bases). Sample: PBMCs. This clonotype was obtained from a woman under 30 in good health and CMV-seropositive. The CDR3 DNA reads TGTGCCAGCAGAGCGGGACATGCGAACACCGGGGAGCTGTTTTTT. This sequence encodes CASRAGHANTGELFF.